One T cell receptor beta chain is described in this entry. The data derive from a study of CD8 T cells in Susac syndrome. V lost 0 bases and J 4 bases, leaving 10 bases between the germline ends. Per germline, CDR1 SGDLS and CDR2 YYNGEE. The CDR3 extends over 14 amino acids. RNA was extracted with the RNeasy kit, and a quantity of roughly 0.45 to 1 ug was reverse transcribed using random hexamers. Across 54 Vbeta and 13 Jbeta, immunoSEQ multiplex PCR amplified TCR beta CDR3. TCRdb re-derived calls from the immunoSEQ multiplex PCR reads in MiXCR, one entry per CDR3 protein. The repertoire holds 60,000 to 75,000 distinct CDR3 sequences, with 85% to 95% as singletons. Matched for age and sex, the controls were healthy donors.

The chain joins TRBV9 to TRBJ2-5; D not resolved. Sequenced input: CD8+ T cells from PBMCs. The source is a human donor in good health. The CDR3 here is CASSVEGTGETQYF. For the CDR3, the DNA is TGTGCCAGCAGCGTAGAGGGAACTGGAGAGACCCAGTACTTC. Supplemented by reference TRBV9 and TRBJ2-5, the full variable domain reads DSGVTQTPKHLITATGQRVTLRCSPRSGDLSVYWYQQSLDQGLQFLIQYYNGEERAKGNILERFSAQQFPDLHSELNLSSLELGDSALYFCASSVEGTGETQYFGPGTRLLVL.